This T cell receptor beta chain stems from a study of T cells in Graves' hyperthyroidism and ophthalmopathy. This CDR3 has 16 amino acids. Unmatched junction bases numbered 13, after V lost 5 bases and J lost 5 bases. Exclusion of a patient resulted from uncontrolled infection, other autoimmune disease, pregnancy or lactation. Researchers took RNA transcripts and amplified the TCR beta CDR3 regions from them. RT-PCR in the first round (using the HTBI primer set) targeted the TCR CDR3. TCRdb recomputed calls from the multiplex PCR reads with MiXCR, one row per CDR3 protein. The repertoire holds 300,000 to 450,000 distinct CDR3 sequences, with approximately 18% as singletons.

The chain combines TRBV12-3 or TRBV12-4 with TRBJ2-5; 8 nucleotides agree with TRBD1. This TCR derives from a woman in her forties with Graves' ophthalmopathy. Sequenced input: blood. This chain's CDR3 is CASSPADRDSGETQYF. CDR3 coding DNA: TGTGCCAGCAGTCCAGCGGACAGGGACTCAGGGGAGACCCAGTACTTC.